This T cell receptor (beta chain) was recorded in a study of T cells in Graves' hyperthyroidism and ophthalmopathy. General study results and limits: Expanded thyroid clonotypes (above 0.001) were mostly also found in blood.

This clonotype turned up a few times. Its antigen is not identified. Template material for amplifying TCR beta CDR3 regions consisted of RNA transcripts. The study used the HTBI primer set for a first-round RT-PCR of the TCR CDR3. TCRdb independently ran MiXCR on the multiplex PCR reads; one entry per CDR3 protein. The data hold about 640,000 distinct CDR3 sequences, with around 21% observed a single time. The trim removed 3 bases at V and 7 bases at J, leaving 30 bases unmatched. CDR1 is MDHEN, CDR2 SYDVKM, per germline. The CDR3 consists of 24 residues. The sequenced material came from blood. The chain couples TRBV28 to TRBJ2-1, with 13 nucleotides matching TRBD2. This clonotype was sampled from a man between 25 and 39 years old with Graves' ophthalmopathy. This CDR3 is CASSFPSGVLGRAPGTSGINEQFF. The CDR3 DNA follows: TGTGCCAGCAGTTTTCCTTCCGGTGTCCTTGGTCGGGCCCCGGGGACTAGCGGGATTAATGAGCAGTTCTTC.